A single sample is the source of the 20 T cell receptor beta chains below, sequenced in a study of blood T cell repertoires in COVID-19. The data were produced by immunoSEQ multiplex PCR, yet TCRdb's version contains in-frame clones alone and is incomplete. The data show 190,000 or so clones, about 90% seen once. The sample comprised peripheral blood. These receptors all come from a man aged 35 to 55 with active or convalescent COVID-19.

J is TRBJ2-1 and V is TRBV4-2; D is possibly TRBD2 (5 bases). The germline CDR1 and CDR2 sequences are LGHNA and YNFKEQ. This CDR3 contains 17 residues. The V end was cut by 7 bases, the J end by 0 bases, with 19 bases between. CDR3 residues: CASTRGGQSSSYNEQFF. DNA of the CDR3: TGTGCCAGCACCAGAGGAGGTCAATCTAGCTCCTACAATGAGCAGTTCTTC.

The chain links TRBV13 to TRBJ2-2, with TRBD1 matching over 10 bases. The CDR3 sequence is 16 residues long. The germline CDR1 and CDR2 sequences are PRHDT and FYEKMQ (reference sequence). The V and J ends lost 5 bases and 2 bases, in that order; junction bases with no gene match: 5. The CDR3 sequence is CASSPSTGGNTGELFF. CDR3 in DNA: TGTGCCAGCAGCCCATCGACAGGGGGCAACACCGGGGAGCTGTTTTTT.

The chain carries TRBV11-2 and TRBJ1-2, with unresolved D. The CDR3 spans 13 residues. Trimming took off 4 bases at V and 8 bases at J, with 14 bases between the two ends. From germline, CDR1 is SGHAT and CDR2 FQNNGV. The CDR3 protein is CASSSVRIEGYTF. The DNA for the CDR3 is TGTGCCAGCAGCTCCGTCAGGATCGAAGGCTACACCTTC.

The CDR3 loop is CASSATGFTEAFF. The CDR3 DNA follows: TGTGCCAGCAGCGCGACAGGGTTCACTGAAGCTTTCTTT. The chain carries TRBV9 and TRBJ1-1, with 7 nucleotides matching TRBD1. After removal of 3 bases from V and 4 bases from J, the junction contained 3 bases not matched to a gene. Germline-derived CDR1 and CDR2 are SGDLS and YYNGEE. The CDR3 runs 13 residues.

This clone was observed once. V gene TRBV6-2 or TRBV6-3 combines with J gene TRBJ1-6, with 10 bases that match TRBD1. Germline lookup yields CDR1 MNHEY and CDR2 SVGEGT. The CDR3 extends over 15 amino acids. The V gene end was trimmed by 0 bases and the J gene end by 9 bases; junction bases not matched to a gene: 2. The CDR3 sequence: CASSYSGQGSSPLHF. CDR3 bases: TGTGCCAGCAGTTACTCGGGACAGGGGAGTTCACCCCTCCACTTT.

The gene calls are TRBV12-3 or TRBV12-4 and TRBJ1-2; D gene ambiguous. Trimming took off 5 bases at V and 2 bases at J, with 9 bases between the two ends. The CDR3 has 13 amino acids. Here the CDR3 reads CASSVRGNYGYTF. The CDR3 DNA follows: TGTGCCAGCAGTGTGCGGGGAAACTATGGCTACACCTTC.

The rearrangement links TRBV27 to TRBJ2-7, with D hard to call. Germline loops: CDR1 MNHEY, CDR2 SMNVEV (reference sequence). CDR3 length: 13 amino acids. Trimming removed 9 bases at V and 2 bases at J, with 14 bases between. CDR3 amino acids: CASSMGRTYEQYF. The CDR3 DNA reads as TGTGCCAGTTCCATGGGCAGAACCTACGAGCAGTACTTC.

A word on this clone: Within the sample, other DNA sequences also encode this same CDR3. The V gene is TRBV12-3 or TRBV12-4, the J gene TRBJ2-2; TRBD2 is a possible D gene (7 bases). V lost 6 bases and J 6 bases, leaving 11 bases between the germline ends. The CDR3 has 13 amino acids. DNA for the CDR3: TGTGCCAGCAGCCTAGGGGGGGCCGGGGAGCTGTTTTTT. It yields the protein CASSLGGAGELFF.

This chain uses TRBV3-1 (or the pseudogene TRBV3-2) with TRBJ1-6; D gene unclear. Germline CDR1 and CDR2: LGHDT and YNNKEL (reference sequence). The CDR3 sequence is 14 residues long. V lost 1 base, J lost 8 bases, and 9 bases lay in between. The CDR3 spells CASSQVGSDSPLHF. CDR3 coding DNA: TGTGCCAGCAGCCAAGTCGGGTCTGATTCACCCCTCCACTTT.

This clone came up a few times. The chain employs TRBV4-2 and TRBJ1-2; the D is unclear. Germline V gives CDR1 LGHNA, CDR2 YNFKEQ. CDR3 length: 14 amino acids. Trimming pared 1 base from V and 2 bases from J, leaving 8 bases between. The CDR3 region has the DNA TGTGCCAGCAGCCAAGTTCGGGGAAACTATGGCTACACCTTC. It yields the protein CASSQVRGNYGYTF.

The rearrangement uses TRBV30 and TRBJ1-2; 8 nucleotides match TRBD1. This CDR3 is built from 15 residues. CDR1 and CDR2 from the germline V gene are GTSNPN and SVGIG (reference sequence). J lost 3 bases, V lost 0 bases, and 6 bases had no gene match. CDR3 nucleotide sequence: TGTGCCTGGAGTGTTCCCCCGACAGGGGACTATGGCTACACCTTC. This encodes CAWSVPPTGDYGYTF.

This chain joins TRBV7-9 and TRBJ1-4; no firm D call. The V gene's germline CDR1 is SEHNR and CDR2 FQNEAQ (reference sequence). The CDR3 length is 15 residues. Trimming left V 0 bases short and J 3 bases short, with 8 bases between. CDR3 bases: TGTGCCAGCAGCTTAGCGCGGAGACCTAATGAAAAACTGTTTTTT. It is translated as CASSLARRPNEKLFF.

In this sample, this clone turned up a few times. The chain joins TRBV25-1 to TRBJ2-1; possible D gene TRBD1, 6 bases. The germline gives CDR1 MGHDK, CDR2 SYGVNS. V dropped 2 bases and J dropped 5 bases, with 10 bases sitting between them. CDR3 length: 14 amino acids. This CDR3 is CASSEQGFNNEQFF. CDR3 nucleotide sequence: TGTGCCAGCAGTGAACAGGGGTTCAACAATGAGCAGTTCTTC. The variable domain in full, with the rest retrieved from reference TRBV25-1 and TRBJ2-1, is EADIYQTPRYLVIGTGKKITLECSQTMGHDKMYWYQQDPGMELHLIHYSYGVNSTEKGDLSSESTVSRIRTEHFPLTLESARPSHTSQYLCASSEQGFNNEQFFGPGTRLTVL.

The V gene is TRBV7-9, the J gene TRBJ1-1, with TRBD1 matching 7 bases. Germline lookup yields CDR1 SEHNR and CDR2 FQNEAQ (reference sequence). The CDR3 sequence is 13 residues long. The J segment lost 3 bases and the V segment lost 3 bases, leaving 1 base of the junction unmatched. CDR3 bases: TGTGCCAGCAGCTTCGACAGGGACACTGAAGCTTTCTTT. This codes for CASSFDRDTEAFF.

The J gene is TRBJ2-1, the V gene TRBV6-1; 8 bases align to TRBD2. Germline V lookup: CDR1 MNHNS, CDR2 SASEGT. CDR3 size: 17 residues. V trimming: 3 bases; J trimming: 5 bases; junction bases outside the gene matches: 12. CDR3 amino acids: CASSDPGLVFRDNEQFF. In DNA form, the CDR3 reads TGTGCCAGCAGTGATCCGGGACTAGTGTTCCGGGACAATGAGCAGTTCTTC.

The chain is built from TRBV11-1 and TRBJ1-1, with D unclear. The germline V gene encodes CDR1 SGHAT and CDR2 FQDESV (reference sequence). V was pared by 1 base and J by 5 bases, with 14 bases between. The CDR3 runs to 15 residues. CDR3 nucleotide sequence: TGTGCCAGCAGCTTAGACATTACGGCGGGGACTGAAGCTTTCTTT. It translates to CASSLDITAGTEAFF.

The chain is built from TRBV24-1 and TRBJ1-3; no firm D call. The CDR3 is 12 amino acids. Germline CDR1 KGHDR, CDR2 SFDVKD. Trimming removed 5 bases at V and 4 bases at J, with 5 bases between. CDR3 in DNA: TGTGCCACCAGTGGACAAGGAAACACCATATATTTT. This encodes CATSGQGNTIYF.

This sequence joins TRBV6-2 or TRBV6-3 and TRBJ1-5; 12 bases match TRBD1. V trimming: 5 bases; J trimming: 6 bases; junction bases outside the gene matches: 11. CDR3 length: 17 amino acids. The germline CDR1 and CDR2 sequences are MNHEY and SVGEGT. DNA for the CDR3: TGTGCCAGCAGTACTTTACCGGGACAGGGGGCCGTTCAGCCCCAGCATTTT. Its translation: CASSTLPGQGAVQPQHF.

This chain links TRBV20-1 with TRBJ1-1; D is uncertain. This CDR3 has 11 amino acids. The V gene lost 3 bases and the J gene lost 4 bases, with 6 bases spanning the gap. Germline lookup yields CDR1 DFQATT and CDR2 SNEGSKA (reference sequence). This CDR3 reads CSASAVTEAFF. CDR3 coding DNA: TGCAGTGCTAGTGCAGTCACTGAAGCTTTCTTT.

The chain recombines TRBV19 with TRBJ2-5; D ambiguous. Germline CDR1 reads LNHDA; CDR2 reads SQIVND (reference sequence). This CDR3 has 15 residues. Trimming took 1 base from V and 0 from J, leaving 9 bases between them. The CDR3 coding sequence is TGTGCCAGTAGTATAGGTCGCGGCAACCAAGAGACCCAGTACTTC. Its translation is CASSIGRGNQETQYF.